The clone carrying this T cell receptor beta chain has just a few counts. Ophthalmopathy cases scored 3 or more on the Clinical Activity Score and 4 or more on NOSPECS grade, with duration below 3 months. The CDR3 runs 14 residues. J lost 9 bases, V lost 2 bases, and 2 bases had no gene match. Germline CDR1 reads SGHVS; CDR2 reads FNYEAQ. This specimen comes from a study of T cells in Graves' hyperthyroidism and ophthalmopathy. The CDR3 regions of TCR beta were amplified from RNA transcripts. TCR CDR3 regions were first amplified by RT-PCR with HTBI primers. TCRdb itself ran the multiplex PCR reads through MiXCR, one entry per CDR3 protein. This sample has about 270,000 distinct CDR3 sequences, with 20% to 25% found just once.

The V gene is TRBV7-6, the J gene TRBJ1-6; 9 bases map to TRBD1. The TCR was taken from a man in his thirties or forties with Graves' ophthalmopathy. Sequencing was performed on blood. In DNA, the CDR3 is TGTGCCAGCAGCTTACGGGGACAGGGTTCACCCCTCCACTTT. This encodes CASSLRGQGSPLHF.